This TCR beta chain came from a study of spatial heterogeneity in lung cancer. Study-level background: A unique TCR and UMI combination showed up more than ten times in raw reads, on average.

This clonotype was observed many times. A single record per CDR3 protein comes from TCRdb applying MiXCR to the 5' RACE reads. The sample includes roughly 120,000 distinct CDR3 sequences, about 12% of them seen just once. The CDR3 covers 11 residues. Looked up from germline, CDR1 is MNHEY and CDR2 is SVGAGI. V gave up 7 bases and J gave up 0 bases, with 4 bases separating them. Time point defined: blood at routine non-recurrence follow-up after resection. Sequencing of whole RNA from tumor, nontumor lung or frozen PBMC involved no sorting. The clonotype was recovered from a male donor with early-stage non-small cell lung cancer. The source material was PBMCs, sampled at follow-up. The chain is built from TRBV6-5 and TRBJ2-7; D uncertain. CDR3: CASKSSYEQYF. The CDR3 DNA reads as TGTGCCAGCAAAAGCTCCTACGAGCAGTACTTC.